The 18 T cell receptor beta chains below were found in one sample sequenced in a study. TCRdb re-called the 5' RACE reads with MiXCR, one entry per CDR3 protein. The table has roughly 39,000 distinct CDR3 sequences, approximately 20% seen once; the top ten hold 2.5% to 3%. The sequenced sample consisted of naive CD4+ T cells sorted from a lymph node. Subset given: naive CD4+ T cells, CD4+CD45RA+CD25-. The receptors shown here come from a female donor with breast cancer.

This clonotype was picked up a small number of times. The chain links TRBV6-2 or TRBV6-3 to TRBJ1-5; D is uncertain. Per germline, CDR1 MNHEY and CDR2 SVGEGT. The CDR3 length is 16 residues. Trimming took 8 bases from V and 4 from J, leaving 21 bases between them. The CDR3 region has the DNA TGTGCCAGCGGGGAACGATCATTTTTGAGTAATCAGCCCCAGCATTTT. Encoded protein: CASGERSFLSNQPQHF.

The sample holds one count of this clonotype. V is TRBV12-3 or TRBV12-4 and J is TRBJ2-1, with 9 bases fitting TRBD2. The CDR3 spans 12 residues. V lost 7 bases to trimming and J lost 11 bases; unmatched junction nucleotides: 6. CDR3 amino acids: CASTPTSGKQFF. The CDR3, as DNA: TGTGCCAGCACTCCGACTAGCGGAAAGCAGTTCTTC.

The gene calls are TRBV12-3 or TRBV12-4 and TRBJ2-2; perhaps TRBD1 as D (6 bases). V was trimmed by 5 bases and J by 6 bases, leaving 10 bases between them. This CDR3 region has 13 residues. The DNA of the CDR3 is TGTGCCAGCAGTACAGGGACCCCCGGGGAGCTGTTTTTT. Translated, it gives CASSTGTPGELFF.

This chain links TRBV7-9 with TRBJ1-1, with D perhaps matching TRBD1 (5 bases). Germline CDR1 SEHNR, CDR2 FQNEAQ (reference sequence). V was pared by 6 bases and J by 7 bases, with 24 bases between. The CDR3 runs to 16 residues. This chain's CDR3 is CASRATAGSGFGEAFF. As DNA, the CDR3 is TGTGCCAGCAGGGCAACCGCAGGGTCGGGTTTTGGTGAAGCTTTCTTT.

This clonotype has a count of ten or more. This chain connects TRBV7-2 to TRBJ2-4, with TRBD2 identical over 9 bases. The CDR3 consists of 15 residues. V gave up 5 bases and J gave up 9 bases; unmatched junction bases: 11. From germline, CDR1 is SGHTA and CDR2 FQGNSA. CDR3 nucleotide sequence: TGTGCCAGCAGCAGAGGCGGGGGGGATAGTGCCATTCAGTACTTC. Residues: CASSRGGGDSAIQYF.

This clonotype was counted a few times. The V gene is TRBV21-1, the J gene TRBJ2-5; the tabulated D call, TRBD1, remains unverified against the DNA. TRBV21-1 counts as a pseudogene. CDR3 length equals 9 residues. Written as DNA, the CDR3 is TGCGGGACGTTGGAGACCCAGTACTTC. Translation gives CGTLETQYF.

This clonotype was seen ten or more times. CDR3 DNA: TGCGCCAGCAGCACGCCGGGACAGGGAACCCAAGAGACCCAGTACTTC. It specifies CASSTPGQGTQETQYF. The chain employs TRBV5-1 and TRBJ2-5; TRBD1 matches at 9 bases. The CDR3 is 16 amino acids. Germline loops: CDR1 SGHRS, CDR2 YFSETQ. The junction had 8 bases not matched to a gene; V was cut back by 4 bases and J by 1 base. The whole variable domain, filled in from reference TRBV5-1 and TRBJ2-5, reads KAGVTQTPRYLIKTRGQQVTLSCSPISGHRSVSWYQQTPGQGLQFLFEYFSETQRNKGNFPGRFSGRQFSNSRSEMNVSTLELGDSALYLCASSTPGQGTQETQYFGPGTRLLVL.

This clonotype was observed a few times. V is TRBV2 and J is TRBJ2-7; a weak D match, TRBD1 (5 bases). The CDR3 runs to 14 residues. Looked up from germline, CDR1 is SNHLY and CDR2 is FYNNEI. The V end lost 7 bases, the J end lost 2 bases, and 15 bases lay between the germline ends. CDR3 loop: CASILISDTYEQYF. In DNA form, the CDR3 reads TGTGCCAGCATTCTTATTTCGGACACCTACGAGCAGTACTTC.

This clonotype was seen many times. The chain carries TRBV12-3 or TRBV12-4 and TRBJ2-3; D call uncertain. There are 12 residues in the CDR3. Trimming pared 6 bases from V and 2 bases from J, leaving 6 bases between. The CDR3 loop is CASSLDTDTQYF. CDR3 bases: TGTGCCAGCAGCCTAGACACAGATACGCAGTATTTT.

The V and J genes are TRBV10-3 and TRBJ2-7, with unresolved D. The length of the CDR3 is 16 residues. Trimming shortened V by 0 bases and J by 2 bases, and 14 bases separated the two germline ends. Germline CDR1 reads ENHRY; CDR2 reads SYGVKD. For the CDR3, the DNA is TGTGCCATCAGTGAGTCGTTGGTAAAACTCACCTACGAGCAGTACTTC. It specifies CAISESLVKLTYEQYF.

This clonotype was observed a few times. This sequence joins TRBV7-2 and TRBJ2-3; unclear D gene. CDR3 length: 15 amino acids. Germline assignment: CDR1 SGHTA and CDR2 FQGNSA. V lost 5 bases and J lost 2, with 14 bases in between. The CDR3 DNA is TGTGCCAGCAGCACGCGTCGGAAGAACACAGATACGCAGTATTTT. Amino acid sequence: CASSTRRKNTDTQYF.

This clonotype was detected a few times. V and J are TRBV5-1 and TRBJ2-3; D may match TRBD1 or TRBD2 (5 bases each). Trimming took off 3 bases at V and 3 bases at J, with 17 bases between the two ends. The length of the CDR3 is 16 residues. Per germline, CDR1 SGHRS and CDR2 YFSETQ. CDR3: CASSSTGRTGTDTQYF. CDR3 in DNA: TGCGCCAGCAGCTCAACAGGACGGACGGGGACAGATACGCAGTATTTT.

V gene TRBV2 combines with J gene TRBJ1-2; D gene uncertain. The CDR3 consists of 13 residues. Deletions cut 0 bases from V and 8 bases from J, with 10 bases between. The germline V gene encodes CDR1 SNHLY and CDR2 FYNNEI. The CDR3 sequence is CASSEALRGGYTF. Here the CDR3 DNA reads TGTGCCAGCAGTGAAGCGCTTCGGGGAGGCTACACCTTC. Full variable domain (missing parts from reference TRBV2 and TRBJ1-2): EPEVTQTPSHQVTQMGQEVILRCVPISNHLYFYWYRQILGQKVEFLVSFYNNEISEKSEIFDDQFSVERPDGSNFTLKIRSTKLEDSAMYFCASSEALRGGYTFGSGTRLTVV.

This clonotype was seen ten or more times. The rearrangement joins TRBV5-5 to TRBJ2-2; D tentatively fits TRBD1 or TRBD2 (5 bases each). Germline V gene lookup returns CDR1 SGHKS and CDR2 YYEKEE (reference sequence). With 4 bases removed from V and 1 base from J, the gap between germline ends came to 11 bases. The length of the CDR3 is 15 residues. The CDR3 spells CASSPGPWNTGELFF. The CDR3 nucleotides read TGTGCCAGCAGCCCGGGGCCCTGGAACACCGGGGAGCTGTTTTTT.

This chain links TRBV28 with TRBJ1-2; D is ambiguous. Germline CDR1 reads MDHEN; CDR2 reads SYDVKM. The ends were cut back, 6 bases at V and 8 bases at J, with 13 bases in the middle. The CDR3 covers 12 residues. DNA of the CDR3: TGTGCCAGCAGCTTAGATGGAGGCGGCTACACCTTC. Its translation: CASSLDGGGYTF.

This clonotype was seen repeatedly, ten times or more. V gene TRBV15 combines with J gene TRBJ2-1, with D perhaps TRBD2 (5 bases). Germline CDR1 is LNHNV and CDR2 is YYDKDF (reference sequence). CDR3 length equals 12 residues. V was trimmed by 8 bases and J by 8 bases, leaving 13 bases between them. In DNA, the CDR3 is TGTGCCACCCGGAGAGGGTGGGATGAGCAGTTCTTC. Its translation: CATRRGWDEQFF.

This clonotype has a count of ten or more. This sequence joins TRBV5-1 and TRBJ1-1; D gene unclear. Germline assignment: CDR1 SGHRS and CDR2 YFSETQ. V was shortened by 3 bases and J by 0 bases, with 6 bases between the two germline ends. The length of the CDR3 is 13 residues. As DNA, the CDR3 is TGCGCCAGCAGCTCCTCTGTGAACACTGAAGCTTTCTTT. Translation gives CASSSSVNTEAFF.

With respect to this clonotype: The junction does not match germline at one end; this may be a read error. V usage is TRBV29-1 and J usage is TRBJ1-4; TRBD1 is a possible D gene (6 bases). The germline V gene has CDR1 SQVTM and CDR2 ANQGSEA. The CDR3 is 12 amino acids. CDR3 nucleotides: TGCACCCCGAGAGGGGGGACCGAAAAACTGTTGTTT. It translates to CTPRGGTEKLLF.